This T cell receptor beta chain is from a study of blood T cell repertoires in COVID-19. Study details: The United States, Italy and Spain were the sources of the acute and convalescent COVID-19 samples. PBMCs, B-cell-depleted T cells, or T cells were the source of the cDNA or gDNA that made up the material.

CDR3 length: 17 amino acids. Germline CDR1 reads SGHRS; CDR2 reads YFSETQ. After removal of 4 bases from V and 2 bases from J, the junction contained 9 bases not matched to a gene. Original handling: Reference gene primer amplification gave estimated nucleated cell counts. Repertoires were generated with immunoSEQ multiplex PCR, while TCRdb's copy carries only in-frame clones and drops some. The V and J calls and clone size come from that table; D and trimming were worked out from the DNA. The top ten clones hold 15% to 20% of a sample with some 120,000 clones, 81% of them seen once. Enrolment of Seattle patients took place during active infection, and they were followed longitudinally.

V gene TRBV5-1 combines with J gene TRBJ2-5, with 12 nucleotides matching TRBD2. The TCR originated in a man under 40 with COVID-19, enrolled during active disease. The material sequenced was peripheral blood. This chain's CDR3 is CASSPNGLAGTQETQYF. The CDR3 DNA follows: TGCGCCAGCAGCCCCAACGGACTAGCGGGGACGCAAGAGACCCAGTACTTC.